Described below is a single TCR beta chain sequence and its context. This sample is drawn from a study of technical replicates of blood from a few donors. The repertoire was sequenced with immunoSEQ multiplex PCR; TCRdb's copy has only in-frame clones and lacks some. The sample holds some 100,000 clones, approximately 96% seen once. The CDR3 runs 15 residues. Germline V gene data show CDR1 as SGHNT and CDR2 as YYREEE (reference sequence). With 1 base removed from V and 3 bases from J, the gap between germline ends came to 13 bases. This TCR came from a human donor in good health. Input material: T cells isolated from PBMCs. The chain carries TRBV5-4 and TRBJ1-1, with D possibly matching TRBD1 (6 bases). The CDR3 DNA follows: TGTGCCAGCAGCTTGAGTCTGGCAGGGGACACTGAAGCTTTCTTT. Translation: CASSLSLAGDTEAFF.